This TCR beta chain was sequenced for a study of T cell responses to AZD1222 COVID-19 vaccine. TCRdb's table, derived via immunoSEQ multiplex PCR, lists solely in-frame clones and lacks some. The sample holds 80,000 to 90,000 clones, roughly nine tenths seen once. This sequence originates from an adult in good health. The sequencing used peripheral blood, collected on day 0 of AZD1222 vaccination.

CDR3 nucleotides: TGTGCCAGCAGCCACGACGGGAATTCACCCCTCCACTTT. It is translated as CASSHDGNSPLHF. The rearrangement joins TRBV5-4 to TRBJ1-6; D ambiguous. The V and J ends lost 4 bases and 7 bases respectively, with 9 bases between them. CDR3 length equals 13 residues. Germline CDR1 is SGHNT and CDR2 is YYREEE (reference sequence).